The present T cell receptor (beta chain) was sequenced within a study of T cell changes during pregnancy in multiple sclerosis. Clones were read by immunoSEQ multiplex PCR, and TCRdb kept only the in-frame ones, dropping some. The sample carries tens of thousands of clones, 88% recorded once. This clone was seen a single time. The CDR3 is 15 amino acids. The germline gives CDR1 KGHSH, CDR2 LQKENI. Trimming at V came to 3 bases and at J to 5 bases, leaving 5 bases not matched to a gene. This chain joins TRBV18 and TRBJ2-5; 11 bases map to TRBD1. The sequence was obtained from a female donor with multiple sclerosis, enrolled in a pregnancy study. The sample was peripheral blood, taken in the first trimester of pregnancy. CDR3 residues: CASSPRTGGYETQYF. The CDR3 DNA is TGTGCCAGCTCACCCCGGACAGGGGGCTACGAGACCCAGTACTTC. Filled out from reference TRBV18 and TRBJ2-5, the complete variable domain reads NAGVMQNPRHLVRRRGQEARLRCSPMKGHSHVYWYRQLPEEGLKFMVYLQKENIIDESGMPKERFSAEFPKEGPSILRIQQVVRGDSAAYFCASSPRTGGYETQYFGPGTRLLVL.